Presented here are 21 T cell receptor beta chains from one specimen sequenced in a study of blood T cell repertoires in COVID-19. Sequenced by immunoSEQ multiplex PCR; TCRdb stores in-frame clones only, minus some. This table holds 200,000 to 250,000 clones, nearly 85% found once. The sequenced material came from peripheral blood. The receptors originated from a human donor in a cohort sampled during active COVID-19.

This clone occurred a few times. The chain carries TRBV28 and TRBJ1-5; a weak D match, TRBD1 (6 bases). The ends were cut back, 5 bases at V and 3 bases at J, with 14 bases in the middle. The germline V gene encodes CDR1 MDHEN and CDR2 SYDVKM. This CDR3 contains 15 residues. Here the CDR3 DNA reads TGTGCCAGCAGTCCGGGGACACTATTCAATCAGCCCCAGCATTTT. Translating it yields CASSPGTLFNQPQHF.

The CDR3 loop is CARTSRGPSPLHF. The CDR3 DNA reads TGTGCCAGAACCTCAAGGGGGCCCTCACCCCTCCACTTT. The chain links TRBV5-3 to TRBJ1-6; TRBD1 matches 7 bases. TRBV5-3 is recorded as an ORF, its role being uncertain. CDR3 size: 13 residues. J was trimmed by 10 bases and V by 6 bases; bases with no gene match: 7.

The chain has TRBV7-2 and TRBJ2-7; TRBD1 matches at 8 bases. Losses at the gene ends were 5 bases for V and 3 bases for J; bases not matched to a gene: 9. Germline V gene data show CDR1 as SGHTA and CDR2 as FQGNSA. This CDR3 has 15 residues. The CDR3 DNA reads TGTGCCAGCAGCCCCCGGTCAGGGGGCTTCTACGAGCAGTACTTC. Its translation is CASSPRSGGFYEQYF. Drawing the rest from reference TRBV7-2 and TRBJ2-7, the complete variable domain is GAGVSQSPSNKVTEKGKDVELRCDPISGHTALYWYRQSLGQGLEFLIYFQGNSAPDKSGLPSDRFSAERTGGSVSTLTIQRTQQEDSAVYLCASSPRSGGFYEQYFGPGTRLTVT.

This chain joins TRBV5-1 and TRBJ2-7; possible D gene TRBD2, 6 bases. Looked up from germline, CDR1 is SGHRS and CDR2 is YFSETQ. The V and J ends lost 3 bases and 4 bases respectively, with 17 bases between them. The CDR3 runs to 15 residues. CDR3 in amino acids: CASSSRRGDRYEQYF. The CDR3 DNA sequence: TGCGCCAGCAGCTCCCGGCGGGGAGATCGTTACGAGCAGTACTTC.

This clone was seen more than once but under ten times. This rearrangement joins TRBV28 to TRBJ2-2; the D gene is possibly TRBD1 (5 bases). V was clipped by 4 bases and J by 7 bases, with 10 bases between them. The CDR3 runs to 13 residues. Per germline, CDR1 MDHEN and CDR2 SYDVKM. The CDR3 bases are TGTGCCAGCAGTTCTGGACATCTCGGGGAGCTGTTTTTT. It is translated as CASSSGHLGELFF.

The chain uses TRBV27 and TRBJ1-4, with D perhaps matching TRBD1 (5 bases). V dropped 3 bases and J dropped 5 bases, with 10 bases sitting between them. CDR3 size: 14 residues. CDR1 and CDR2 (germline): MNHEY, SMNVEV (reference sequence). CDR3 nucleotides: TGTGCCAGCAGTTTTTTTGGGGGGAATGAAAAACTGTTTTTT. Its protein is CASSFFGGNEKLFF. Looking up the rest from reference TRBV27 and TRBJ1-4 gives the full variable domain: EAQVTQNPRYLITVTGKKLTVTCSQNMNHEYMSWYRQDPGLGLRQIYYSMNVEVTDKGDVPEGYKVSRKEKRNFPLILESPSPNQTSLYFCASSFFGGNEKLFFGSGTQLSVL.

In DNA form, the CDR3 reads TGTGCCAGCAGCCAACTCTACGAGCAGTACTTC. It is translated as CASSQLYEQYF. The chain uses TRBV3-1 (or the pseudogene TRBV3-2) and TRBJ2-7; D unresolved. The CDR3 loop spans 11 amino acids. In germline, CDR1 is LGHDT, CDR2 YNNKEL (reference sequence). Trimming shortened V by 2 bases and J by 3 bases, and 2 bases separated the two germline ends.

This chain connects TRBV11-2 to TRBJ1-1, with D possibly being TRBD1 (5 bases). The CDR3 runs 14 residues. With 0 bases removed from V and 12 bases from J, the gap between germline ends came to 17 bases. The germline CDR1 and CDR2 sequences are SGHAT and FQNNGV. CDR3 sequence (DNA): TGTGCCAGCAGCTTAGAACGGACGGCAGGGAAAACTTTCTTT. This codes for CASSLERTAGKTFF.

The chain combines TRBV18 with TRBJ2-2; D gene ambiguous. CDR3 size: 15 residues. Germline assignment: CDR1 KGHSH and CDR2 LQKENI. The ends were cut back, 6 bases at V and 3 bases at J, with 14 bases in the middle. The CDR3 spells CASSPNPGDTGELFF. The CDR3 DNA reads as TGTGCCAGCTCGCCGAATCCGGGTGACACCGGGGAGCTGTTTTTT.

This clone has a handful of counts. This sequence joins TRBV18 and TRBJ2-7; 7 bases fit TRBD1. Per germline, CDR1 KGHSH and CDR2 LQKENI. Unmatched junction bases numbered 4, after V lost 8 bases and J lost 0 bases. CDR3 length: 13 residues. The CDR3 sequence: CASRWDSSYEQYF. DNA for the CDR3: TGTGCCAGCCGATGGGACAGCTCCTACGAGCAGTACTTC. The full variable domain, rest sourced from reference TRBV18 and TRBJ2-7, is NAGVMQNPRHLVRRRGQEARLRCSPMKGHSHVYWYRQLPEEGLKFMVYLQKENIIDESGMPKERFSAEFPKEGPSILRIQQVVRGDSAAYFCASRWDSSYEQYFGPGTRLTVT.

This clone was counted a few times. Compared with germline, one end of the junction differs, possibly owing to a read error. This chain connects TRBV6-6 to TRBJ2-7, with TRBD1 matching 7 bases. The CDR3 totals 13 residues. Per germline, CDR1 MNHNY and CDR2 SVGAGI (reference sequence). DNA of the CDR3: TGTGCCAGCAGTTACTCGATGGGACAGAGGGAAGACTTC. Translation: CASSYSMGQREDF.

This clone was observed a single time. This chain links TRBV18 with TRBJ1-6; D is perhaps TRBD1 (6 bases). This CDR3 is built from 13 residues. Germline CDR1 reads KGHSH; CDR2 reads LQKENI. The V end was cut by 8 bases, the J end by 7 bases, with 12 bases between. The CDR3 is CASLGQGNSPLHF. The CDR3 DNA reads TGTGCCAGCCTGGGACAAGGAAATTCACCCCTCCACTTT.

With regard to this clone: At one end the junction does not follow the germline gene, possibly because of a read error. This chain uses TRBV7-7 with TRBJ2-4; D remains unclear. Germline V CDR1 and CDR2: SSHAT, FNYEAQ (reference sequence). The CDR3 runs 13 residues. CDR3 sequence reads: CASSLGPEDIQYF. The CDR3 nucleotides read TGTGCTAGCAGCTTAGGGCCCGAAGACATTCAGTACTTC.

The chain links TRBV9 to TRBJ2-2; the D gene is possibly TRBD1 (5 bases). CDR1 SGDLS and CDR2 YYNGEE come from the germline V gene. The germline V and J ends were trimmed by 3 bases and 4 bases, with 16 bases remaining between them. This CDR3 region has 16 residues. CDR3 region: CASSEETVDITGELFF. The CDR3 DNA reads TGTGCCAGCAGCGAAGAGACTGTGGACATCACCGGGGAGCTGTTTTTT.

V and J are TRBV29-1 and TRBJ2-5, with D possibly being TRBD2 (5 bases). CDR3 size: 12 residues. V dropped 2 bases and J dropped 7 bases, with 11 bases sitting between them. The germline V gene encodes CDR1 SQVTM and CDR2 ANQGSEA. Written as DNA, the CDR3 is TGCAGCGTTGAACCACTAGGCGGGACCCAGTACTTC. Its protein is CSVEPLGGTQYF.

J is TRBJ2-7 and V is TRBV4-1, with 12 bases identical to TRBD1. CDR3 length: 19 amino acids. The germline CDR1 and CDR2 sequences are MGHRA and YSYEKL. V gave up 2 bases and J gave up 4 bases; unmatched junction bases: 15. CDR3 DNA: TGCGCCAGCAGCCAATTTTTCGTTCCTGGGACAGGGGGCAAGTACGAGCAGTACTTC. Translating it yields CASSQFFVPGTGGKYEQYF.

This rearrangement joins TRBV24-1 to TRBJ2-3; D not certain. The CDR3 totals 13 residues. Germline V gene sequence: CDR1 KGHDR, CDR2 SFDVKD. V lost 0 bases, J lost 3 bases, and 3 bases lay in between. The CDR3 DNA sequence: TGTGCCACCAGTGATTTGACTACAGATACGCAGTATTTT. Amino acids: CATSDLTTDTQYF.

The gene calls are TRBV11-2 and TRBJ2-2, with 8 bases matching TRBD1. CDR3 size: 16 residues. CDR1 SGHAT and CDR2 FQNNGV come from the germline V gene. Unmatched junction bases numbered 6, after V lost 6 bases and J lost 0 bases. CDR3 DNA: TGTGCCAGCAGTTCACAACAGGGGGCGAACACCGGGGAGCTGTTTTTT. Protein product: CASSSQQGANTGELFF.

The chain recombines TRBV5-6 with TRBJ2-7; no reliable D call. This CDR3 has 12 residues. Trimming left V 0 bases short and J 6 bases short, with 7 bases between. Germline V gene lookup returns CDR1 SGHDT and CDR2 YYEEEE. In nucleotides, the CDR3 is TGTGCCAGCAGCTTGGGTAATCTCGAGCAGTACTTC. Its translation: CASSLGNLEQYF.

The CDR3 spells CASRSTGNTEAFF. CDR3 DNA sequence: TGTGCCAGCAGGTCCACAGGGAACACTGAAGCTTTCTTT. This chain uses TRBV6-5 with TRBJ1-1; a weak D match, TRBD1 (5 bases). In germline, CDR1 is MNHEY, CDR2 SVGAGI. The CDR3 runs to 13 residues. Trimming pared 6 bases from V and 1 base from J, leaving 9 bases between.

This clone was counted ten times or more. The chain uses TRBV27 and TRBJ2-7; 9 bases are a match to TRBD1. The V gene's germline CDR1 is MNHEY and CDR2 SMNVEV (reference sequence). The CDR3 length is 14 residues. J lost 5 bases, V lost 6 bases, and 8 bases had no gene match. CDR3 coding DNA: TGTGCCAGCAGGTACTCGGGACAGGGCAACGAGCAGTACTTC. The encoded protein is CASRYSGQGNEQYF.